This T cell receptor (beta chain) was found in a study of T cells after yellow fever vaccination. In the study overall: Fractions of low cell number were prepared using SMART-Seq v4 Ultra Low Input.

Whole-study findings and limits: It was a small share of clonotypes that appeared in both CD4 and CD8 compartments.

TCRdb re-called the 5' RACE reads with MiXCR, one entry per CDR3 protein. The sample contains about 400,000 distinct CDR3 sequences, under 7.5% of which appear only once. About this clonotype itself: Its antigen remains unknown.

This CDR3 is 14 amino acids long. The germline CDR1 and CDR2 sequences are MGHRA and YSYEKL. V was cut by 3 bases and J by 7 bases, with 16 bases left in between. This chain connects TRBV4-1 to TRBJ2-7; tentative D call: TRBD1 (5 bases). The TCR was taken from a man under 40 who received the YFV17D yellow fever vaccine. Sequences were derived from PBMCs, sampled 5 days after the yellow fever booster vaccination. DNA for the CDR3: TGCGCCAGCAGCCACCCCGACAGCCTTGGGGAGCAGTACTTC. Its translation is CASSHPDSLGEQYF.